This is a list of T cell receptor beta chains from one sample in a study of T cell clones after liver transplantation. Some clones are missing from TCRdb's copy, which holds only in-frame ones; the method was immunoSEQ multiplex PCR. This sample has 85,000 to 130,000 clones, with 82% found just once. The specimen comprised CD4+ T cells from blood, sampled before liver transplant. The receptors were sampled from a human donor who received a liver transplant. The CDR3 runs from the conserved cysteine through the conserved F or W. The D gene is left open where the match is weak. Clone size is shown for a subset of rows, as once, few, many or a class of expanded clone.

>16|once|TRBV14|TRBJ2-1|TRBD2
TGTGCCAGCAGCCAAGTACTAGCGGGGCGCTACAATGAGCAGTTCTTC
CASSQVLAGRYNEQFF
>16|-|TRBV9|TRBJ2-1|TRBD1
TGTGCCAGCAGCGTCAGACAGGGGTCCAATCAGCATGAGCAGTTCTTC
CASSVRQGSNQHEQFF
>13|-|TRBV28|TRBJ2-7|-
TGTGCCAGCAGTTTAAGCGAAACCTACGAGCAGTACTTC
CASSLSETYEQYF
>13|once|TRBV7-2|TRBJ2-1|-
TGTGCCAGCAGCGGACTCTCGAGAAATGAGCAGTTCTTC
CASSGLSRNEQFF
>15|-|TRBV4-2|TRBJ2-7|TRBD1
TGTGCCAGCAGCCAAGATGGCCAGGGGGAATACGAGCAGTACTTC
CASSQDGQGEYEQYF
>15|-|TRBV11-2|TRBJ1-4|TRBD1
TGTGCCAGCAGCCTACAGATGAACAGGGGGGAAAAACTGTTTTTT
CASSLQMNRGEKLFF
>14|-|TRBV14|TRBJ2-5|TRBD2
TGTGCCAGCAGCTACAGCGGGGCCCAAGAGACCCAGTACTTC
CASSYSGAQETQYF
>13|-|TRBV7-6|TRBJ1-3|-
TGTGCCAGCAGCTGGACGGATGGAAACACCATATATTTT
CASSWTDGNTIYF
>15|-|TRBV4-2|TRBJ2-3|-
TGTGCCAGCAGCCAAGAAACTAGTACGGGGGTTACGCAGTATTTT
CASSQETSTGVTQYF
>15|-|TRBV12-5|TRBJ1-4|-
TGTGCTAGTGGTTTGGGGGATTCCGGTAATGAAAAACTGTTTTTT
CASGLGDSGNEKLFF
>14|-|TRBV11-2|TRBJ2-1|TRBD2
TGTGCCAGCAGCCGACTAACTGGGACTACCGAGCAGTTCTTC
CASSRLTGTTEQFF
>15|-|TRBV7-9|TRBJ1-5|-
TGTGCCAGCAGCTTTGGTGATACTATTGGTCAGCCCCAGCATTTT
CASSFGDTIGQPQHF
>13|-|TRBV27|TRBJ2-5|-
TGTGCCAGCAGGGGGACGGGGGTTCAGACCCAGTACTTC
CASRGTGVQTQYF
>12|-|TRBV28|TRBJ1-1|-
TGTGCCAGCAGTTCGCAGGGCTTGAGAGCTTTCTTT
CASSSQGLRAFF
>12|once|TRBV7-3|TRBJ2-1|-
TGTGCCAGCAGCTCAGGACCGGGACCACAGTTCTTC
CASSSGPGPQFF
>14|-|TRBV5-1|TRBJ2-5|-
TGCGCCAGCAGTCTGCCAGGGAGTCAAGAGACCCAGTACTTC
CASSLPGSQETQYF
>18|-|TRBV2|TRBJ2-1|-
TGTGCCAGCAGTGGGAGGGGGATACAGGGTTTATCTTACAATGAGCAGTTCTTC
CASSGRGIQGLSYNEQFF
>13|-|TRBV11-1|TRBJ2-1|TRBD1
TGTGCCAGCGGGCCGGACAGGGGGAATGAGCAGTTCTTC
CASGPDRGNEQFF
>12|-|TRBV28|TRBJ2-1|-
TGTGCCAGCACGAGGGTGGCCAATGAGCAGTTCTTC
CASTRVANEQFF
>16|-|TRBV2|TRBJ2-7|-
TGTGCCAGCAGTGCAGCAGGGTGGCGGATGACCTACGAGCAGTACTTC
CASSAAGWRMTYEQYF
>15|-|TRBV2|TRBJ1-1|-
TGTGCCAGCAGTGGAGGTACGGGCCAGGGCACTGAAGCTTTCTTT
CASSGGTGQGTEAFF
>15|-|TRBV11-2|TRBJ1-1|-
TGTGCCAGCAGCCCGATCAAAGGCCTGAACACTGAAGCTTTCTTT
CASSPIKGLNTEAFF